The text below deals with one T cell receptor (beta chain). The target of this receptor is not known. Base qualities are missing; no much larger clone stands one base away. Systemically healthy Caucasian individuals from Russia, 39 in total and aged about 6 to 90 years, were included as donors. Approximately 9 milliliters of peripheral blood were collected from each donor into EDTA-treated Vacutainer tubes. PBMCs were isolated by Ficoll-Paque density-gradient centrifugation, with at least 7 million obtained per sample. Trizol reagent was used to extract total RNA from the PBMCs, yielding at least 6 micrograms per sample. For every donor, flow cytometry on a PBMC aliquot measured the percentage of naive CD45RAhigh/CD27high T cells. The receptor library was made with 5' RACE. The reads were generated on an Illumina HiSeq 2500. A second 7 to 11 cycle PCR used a sample-barcoded 5' primer and a J-beta primer mix. A template-switch 5' adaptor carrying 12 random nucleotides introduced a unique molecular identifier onto each TCR beta cDNA molecule. At least 3 million CDR3-containing paired-end reads were obtained from each sample. First-strand cDNA was synthesized from all RNA with the Mint cDNA synthesis kit, primed by a TRBC-specific oligonucleotide. After uracil-DNA glycosylase treatment, a first 18-cycle PCR used universal primers M1SS and BC2_uni_R on all cDNA. From the authors' description of their analysis: Each sample was normalized by randomly selecting 1 million high-quality reads, each carrying a distinct molecular identifier. Instead of being binned into consensus sequences, reads that shared molecular identifiers were thrown out. MiTCR, with a Q25 quality threshold and the strictest error-elimination algorithm, was used for CDR3 identification, clonotype clustering and error correction. A nonparametric unseen species model with Euler transformation was used to estimate a lower bound on total TCR beta diversity. The public reads were quality trimmed at Q25 with fastp and then assembled into clones with MiXCR by TCRdb, keeping productive beta chains. Each entry merges the rows of one CDR3 protein and shows their most common DNA and genes. The V and J calls shown here were made by TCRdb, not taken from the authors' results. The sample has about 2 million distinct CDR3 sequences on record, roughly 52% of them singletons. The top ten hold 2.1% of the sample.

The sample comes from a study of blood T cells in healthy people across ages (dated by TCRdb to 2013 to 2016). A note on the overall study: In model experiments, template switching captured about one uniquely barcoded TCR beta cDNA molecule for every two T cells. Age-related changes in TCR beta repertoire diversity were measured in the study by deep sequencing normalized with unique cDNA molecular identifiers. The donors were split into four age groups: young (average about 16 years), middle-aged (about 40), aged (more than 60) and long-lived (under 90). To avoid experimental bias, donors of different ages were spread randomly across the sequencing lanes. For two donors (one aged 18 to 29 and one aged 80 or older), the study analyzed two additional independent replicas of 1 million unique cDNA reads from the same blood draw. General conclusions and limits of the study: Estimates of total diversity based on one million sequenced T cells were considered lower bounds and underestimates. Observed TCR beta diversity correlated strongly with the percentage of naive T cells measured by flow cytometry. Observed TCR beta diversity per million T cells fell roughly linearly with age, and a significant reduction was already apparent by age roughly 40. Because the CMV infection status of the donors was unknown, age-related changes in expanded clonotypes may potentially have been confounded. Because profiling used bulk unsorted PBMCs, naive and antigen-experienced compartments could not be compared conclusively. The long-lived group showed more naive CD4+ T cells, fewer expanded clones and increased TCR diversity than the aged group, suggesting age selection.

The CDR3 runs 15 residues from the cysteine to the phenylalanine. Only the CDR3 DNA stays, 45 bases, in frame from base 1. V and J lose 4 bases and 7 bases, and a span of 17 bases separates them. The germline V gene (reference sequence) specifies LGHDT as CDR1 and YNNKEL as CDR2. Input material: blood. This clonotype was sampled from a woman in her 40s in good health. The rearrangement joined TRBV3-1 to TRBJ2-4; matching of 6 bases hints at TRBD2 as the D gene. The base sequence is TGTGCCAGCAGCCGAATAAGGGGTGGGGGGAACATTCAGTACTTC. It specifies CASSRIRGGGNIQYF. With the portions outside the CDR3 filled from the reference TRBV3-1 and TRBJ2-4 genes, the complete variable region becomes DTAVSQTPKYLVTQMGNDKSIKCEQNLGHDTMYWYKQDSKKFLKIMFSYNNKELIINETVPNRFSPKSPDKAHLNLHINSLELGDSAVYFCASSRIRGGGNIQYFGAGTRLSVL.